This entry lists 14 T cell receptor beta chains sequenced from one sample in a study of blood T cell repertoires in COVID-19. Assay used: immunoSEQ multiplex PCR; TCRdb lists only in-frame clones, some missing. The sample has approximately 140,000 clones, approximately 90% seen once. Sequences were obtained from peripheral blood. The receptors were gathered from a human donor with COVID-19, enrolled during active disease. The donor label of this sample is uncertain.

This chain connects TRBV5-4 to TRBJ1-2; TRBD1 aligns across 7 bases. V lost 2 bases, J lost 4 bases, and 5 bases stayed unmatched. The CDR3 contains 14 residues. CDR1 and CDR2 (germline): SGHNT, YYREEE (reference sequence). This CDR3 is CASSFTGAVYGYTF. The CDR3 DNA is TGTGCCAGCAGCTTCACAGGGGCTGTCTATGGCTACACCTTC.

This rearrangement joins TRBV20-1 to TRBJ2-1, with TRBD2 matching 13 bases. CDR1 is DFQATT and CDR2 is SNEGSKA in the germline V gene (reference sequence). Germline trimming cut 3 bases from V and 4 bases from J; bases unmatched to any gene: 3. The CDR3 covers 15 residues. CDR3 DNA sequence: TGCAGTGCTAGTCGGACTAGCGGGGGATACAATGAGCAGTTCTTC. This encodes CSASRTSGGYNEQFF.

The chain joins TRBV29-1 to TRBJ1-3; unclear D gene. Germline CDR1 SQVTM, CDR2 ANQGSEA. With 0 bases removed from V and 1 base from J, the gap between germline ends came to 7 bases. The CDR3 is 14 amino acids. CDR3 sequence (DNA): TGCAGCGTTGAAGAAGGAGGATCTGGAAACACCATATATTTT. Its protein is CSVEEGGSGNTIYF. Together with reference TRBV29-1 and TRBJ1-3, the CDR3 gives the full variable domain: SAVISQKPSRDICQRGTSLTIQCQVDSQVTMMFWYRQQPGQSLTLIATANQGSEATYESGFVIDKFPISRPNLTFSTLTVSNMSPEDSSIYLCSVEEGGSGNTIYFGEGSWLTVV.

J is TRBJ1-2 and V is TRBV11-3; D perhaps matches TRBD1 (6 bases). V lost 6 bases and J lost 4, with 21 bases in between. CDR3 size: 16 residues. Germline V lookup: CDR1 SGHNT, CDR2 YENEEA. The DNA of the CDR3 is TGTGCCAGCAGTCCTTCCCCAGCAGGGGAGGGCTATGGCTACACCTTC. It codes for CASSPSPAGEGYGYTF.

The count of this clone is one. The CDR3 region has the DNA TGTGCCAGCAGCTTGGAAAAGGGGGCACCCGGAAACACCATATATTTT. The encoded protein is CASSLEKGAPGNTIYF. The chain has TRBV5-6 and TRBJ1-3, with 7 bases fitting TRBD1. J lost 4 bases, V lost 0 bases, and 7 bases had no gene match. The V gene's germline CDR1 is SGHDT and CDR2 YYEEEE. This CDR3 comprises 16 residues.

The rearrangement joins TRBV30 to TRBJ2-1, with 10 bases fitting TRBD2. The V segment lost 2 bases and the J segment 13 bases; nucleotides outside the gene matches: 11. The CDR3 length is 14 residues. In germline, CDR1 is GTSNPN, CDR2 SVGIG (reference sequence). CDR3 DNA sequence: TGTGCCTGGAGTCCTACTACTAGCGGGGAGAGCCAGTTCTTC. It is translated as CAWSPTTSGESQFF.

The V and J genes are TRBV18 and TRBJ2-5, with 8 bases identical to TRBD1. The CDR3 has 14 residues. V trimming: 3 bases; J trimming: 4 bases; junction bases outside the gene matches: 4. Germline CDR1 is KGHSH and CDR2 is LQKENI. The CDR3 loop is CASSPGTGSETQYF. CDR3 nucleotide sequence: TGTGCCAGCTCACCCGGGACAGGTTCAGAGACCCAGTACTTC.

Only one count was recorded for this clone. The CDR3 sequence: CSVAGTSGNTDTQYF. CDR3 sequence (DNA): TGCAGCGTTGCCGGGACTAGCGGGAACACAGATACGCAGTATTTT. V is TRBV29-1 and J is TRBJ2-3; 13 bases fit TRBD2. Germline V gives CDR1 SQVTM, CDR2 ANQGSEA. Germline trimming cut 4 bases from V and 2 bases from J; bases unmatched to any gene: 3. The CDR3 extends over 15 amino acids.

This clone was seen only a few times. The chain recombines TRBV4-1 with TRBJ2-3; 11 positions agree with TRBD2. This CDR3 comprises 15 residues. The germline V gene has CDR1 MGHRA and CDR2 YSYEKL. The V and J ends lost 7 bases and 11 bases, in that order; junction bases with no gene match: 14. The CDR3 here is CASKGIVTSGGGQYF. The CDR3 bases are TGCGCCAGCAAGGGGATTGTAACTAGCGGGGGAGGGCAGTATTTT.

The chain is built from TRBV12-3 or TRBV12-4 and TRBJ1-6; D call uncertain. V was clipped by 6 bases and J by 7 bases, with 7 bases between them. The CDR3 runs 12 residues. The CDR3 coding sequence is TGTGCCAGCAGCATTAGAAATTCACCCCTCCACTTT. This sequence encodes CASSIRNSPLHF.

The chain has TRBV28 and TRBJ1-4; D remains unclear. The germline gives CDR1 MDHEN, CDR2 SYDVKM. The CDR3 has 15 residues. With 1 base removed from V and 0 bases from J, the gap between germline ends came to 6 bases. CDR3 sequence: CASSLSVSTNEKLFF. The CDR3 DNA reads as TGTGCCAGCAGTTTATCAGTATCAACTAATGAAAAACTGTTTTTT.

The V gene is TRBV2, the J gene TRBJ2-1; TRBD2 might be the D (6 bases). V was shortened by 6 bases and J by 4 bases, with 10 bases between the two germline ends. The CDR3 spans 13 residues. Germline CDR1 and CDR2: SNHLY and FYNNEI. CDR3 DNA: TGTGCCAGCAGGGCGGAGGGTTACAATGAGCAGTTCTTC. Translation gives CASRAEGYNEQFF.

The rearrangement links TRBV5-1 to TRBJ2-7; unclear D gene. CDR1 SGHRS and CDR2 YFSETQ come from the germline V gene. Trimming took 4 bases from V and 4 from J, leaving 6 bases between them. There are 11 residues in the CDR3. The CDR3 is CASSPSYEQYF. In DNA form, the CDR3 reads TGCGCCAGCAGCCCCTCTTACGAGCAGTACTTC.

The CDR3 protein is CASSLGQNYEQYF. The CDR3 DNA reads as TGCGCCAGCAGCTTGGGACAGAACTACGAGCAGTACTTC. This chain joins TRBV5-1 and TRBJ2-7, with D possibly being TRBD1 (5 bases). The CDR3 covers 13 residues. Trimming took off 0 bases at V and 3 bases at J, with 7 bases between the two ends. Germline V CDR1 and CDR2: SGHRS, YFSETQ.